These 9 T cell receptor beta chains were all obtained from the same sample, sequenced in a study of blood T cell repertoires in COVID-19. Only in-frame clones appear in the TCRdb table, and some are missing; sequencing was by immunoSEQ multiplex PCR. This table has a few hundred thousand clones, 75% to 90% appearing once. The sequencing sample was made of peripheral blood. The receptors derive from a woman between 70 and 85 years old with COVID-19, enrolled during active disease.

This sequence joins TRBV24-1 and TRBJ2-2; TRBD1 is a possible D gene (6 bases). Trimming left V 3 bases short and J 8 bases short, with 15 bases between. The CDR3 is 15 residues long. CDR1 KGHDR and CDR2 SFDVKD come from the germline V gene. CDR3 in DNA: TGTGCCACCAGTGATGGAACCAGGGACATAGGGGAGCTGTTTTTT. It yields the protein CATSDGTRDIGELFF.

The V gene is TRBV29-1, the J gene TRBJ2-5; D is uncertain. Trimming removed 4 bases from V and 1 base from J, with 7 bases in between. This CDR3 spans 12 amino acids. Germline V gene data show CDR1 as SQVTM and CDR2 as ANQGSEA. CDR3 nucleotides: TGCAGCGTTGCCTCCTCCCAAGAGACCCAGTACTTC. This gives the protein CSVASSQETQYF.

The chain is built from TRBV4-1 and TRBJ1-1; 7 bases align to TRBD1. The length of the CDR3 is 14 residues. The germline V gene has CDR1 MGHRA and CDR2 YSYEKL. With V trimmed by 0 bases and J by 3 bases, 1 base remained unmatched. The CDR3 reads CASSQEQGYTEAFF. As DNA, the CDR3 is TGCGCCAGCAGCCAAGAACAGGGGTACACTGAAGCTTTCTTT.

The J gene is TRBJ2-5, the V gene TRBV11-2; TRBD1 matches at 9 bases. Germline CDR1 and CDR2: SGHAT and FQNNGV. The CDR3 is 13 residues long. V gave up 8 bases and J gave up 5 bases; unmatched junction bases: 6. DNA of the CDR3: TGTGCCAGCGGAGGGACAGGGTACGAGACCCAGTACTTC. It is translated as CASGGTGYETQYF.

The chain couples TRBV9 to TRBJ2-7; 8 nucleotides align to TRBD2. V lost 1 base and J lost 5; bases outside the gene matches: 8. Germline V CDR1 and CDR2: SGDLS, YYNGEE. This CDR3 has 15 residues. Here the CDR3 DNA reads TGTGCCAGCAGCGTACTCCCGGGAGGGACCCACGAGCAGTACTTC. Amino acid sequence: CASSVLPGGTHEQYF.

This clone showed up just once. The V call is TRBV19, the J call TRBJ1-5; TRBD1 is a possible D gene (5 bases). Trimming took off 1 base at V and 0 bases at J, with 13 bases between the two ends. The CDR3 runs 17 residues. Looked up from germline, CDR1 is LNHDA and CDR2 is SQIVND (reference sequence). CDR3 nucleotide sequence: TGTGCCAGTAGTATAGGGACAATCCTCCTTAGCAATCAGCCCCAGCATTTT. It is translated as CASSIGTILLSNQPQHF.

V and J are TRBV29-1 and TRBJ2-3; no clear D. The length of the CDR3 is 13 residues. Trimming pared 4 bases from V and 1 base from J, leaving 9 bases between. Germline V CDR1 and CDR2: SQVTM, ANQGSEA. The CDR3 loop is CSVASGGTDTQYF. CDR3 coding DNA: TGCAGCGTTGCATCCGGAGGCACAGATACGCAGTATTTT.

V usage is TRBV28 and J usage is TRBJ2-5; 7 nucleotides align to TRBD1. V lost 0 bases, J lost 5 bases, and 6 bases stayed unmatched. From germline, CDR1 is MDHEN and CDR2 SYDVKM. The CDR3 has 15 amino acids. This CDR3 is CASSLWTGNGETQYF. DNA for the CDR3: TGTGCCAGCAGTTTATGGACAGGGAATGGGGAGACCCAGTACTTC.

This clone has a single count. This rearrangement joins TRBV21-1 to TRBJ2-7; TRBD1 is the table's D call, not checked against the DNA. TRBV21-1 is recorded as a pseudogene. The CDR3 contains 18 residues. The CDR3 sequence is CASYQTGYRACRIYEQYF. In DNA form, the CDR3 reads TGTGCCAGTTACCAAACAGGATATAGAGCGTGTAGGATATACGAGCAGTACTTC.